The present T cell receptor beta chain was sequenced within a study of vaccination and CD4 T cells after COVID-19 (dated by TCRdb to 2022 to 2024). Regarding the research as a whole: Convalescent patients had a positive SARS-CoV-2 result on nasal swab PCR, and of these patients, some 10 had mild disease and one had severe disease. The convalescent cohort included six males and four females, with two Hispanic individuals, seven Caucasians, two Asians and one multiracial person. Each participant got two doses of either the Pfizer-BioNTech BNT162b2 vaccine (n=8) or the Moderna mRNA-1273 vaccine (n=2). Post-COVID blood samples from convalescent patients were collected a median of about 100 days after diagnosis, with a range of about 30 to 170 days. Post-vaccine blood samples were collected a median of 72 days after the second vaccine dose, ranging from about 13 to 241 days. Culture stimuli were overlapping spike peptide pools from SARS-CoV-2 and from the common cold coronaviruses HCoV-NL63, HCoV-OC43 and HCoV-229E. Control cultures used a CEFX viral epitope pool as positive control, an HIV-1 Nef peptide pool as negative control, or no peptide. In under twelve COVID-19 convalescent patients and a handful of infection-naive healthy vaccine recipients, researchers compared the spike-specific CD4+ TCR repertoire from before mRNA vaccination with the repertoire from after.

Study-wide conclusions, independent of this receptor: An increase in the median number of SARS-CoV-2-reactive clonotypes from 21 after infection to 38 after vaccination was observed, but the change was not found to be significant. The number of convalescent patients in the study was relatively small, and the study did not examine early timepoints following natural infection. In convalescent patients, a median roughly 86% of post-vaccine SARS-CoV-2-reactive clones were detected only after vaccination, suggesting vaccine-specific priming. In convalescent patients, nearly all vaccine-specific clones (304 of 307) were found to be mono-reactive for SARS-CoV-2 spike rather than cross-reactive with common cold coronaviruses.

Receptor amplification or capture employed PCR. At the Johns Hopkins FTIC core, DNA from the cultured CD4+ T cells underwent TCR sequencing with the Oncomine TCR Beta short-read assay. The QIAamp micro DNA kit was used to extract genomic DNA from the cultured CD4+ T cells. Oncomine TCR Beta libraries from cultured CD4+ T cells were pooled using unique dual indexes and sequenced on an Illumina iSeq 100. For the original study's pipeline: Non-productive sequences were filtered out, and CDR3s that did not start with C, did not end with F or W, or were shorter than 7 amino acids were discarded. Antigen-specific clonotypes were identified using the MANAFEST web application through comparison of peptide-stimulated wells with reference and other culture wells. To be called positive, a clone needed an FDR below 0.05, an odds ratio above 5, and a productive frequency above 0.1% in at least two of three replicate wells. A clonotype counted as cross-reactive if it showed significant expansion both in the SARS-CoV-2 spike wells and in at least one common cold coronavirus spike condition. Levenshtein distances (stringdist) and unrooted phylogenetic trees (ape) in R version 3.6.1 were used to assess CDR3 homology. Through fastp at Q25 and MiXCR, TCRdb rebuilt clones from the public reads, retaining in-frame beta chains. Rows merge per CDR3 protein into single entries with the most common DNA and genes. These V and J calls derive from TCRdb rather than the authors' analysis. This sample holds around 6,300 distinct CDR3 sequences; roughly 18% were observed only once. Clones ranked in the top ten supply less than 25% of the sample.

About this clonotype: There is no known antigen for this receptor. No quality values exist for individual bases; no much larger clone is one base distant.

The germline ends are 24 bases apart after V is trimmed by 5 bases and J by 8 bases. The CDR3 numbers 16 residues from cysteine through phenylalanine. Only CDR3 DNA is held: 48 bases, read in frame from base 1. Per the germline V gene, MDHEN is the CDR1 and SYDVKM is the CDR2. The intended sense of this specimen's treatment or condition label: approximately nine-day PBMC culture with coronavirus spike peptide pools or control peptides (ViraFEST assay). To expand antigen-specific T cells with peptide pools and then pick out the expanded clonotypes through TCR sequencing, the study relied on the ViraFEST assay. The convalescent patients' positive SARS-CoV-2 PCR tests fell between March and December 2020, which was before the Alpha, Beta and Delta variants emerged in the United States. Each well held some 2 million PBMCs cultured in IMDM containing around 5.1% human AB serum and 9 to 10 IU/ml IL-2, with roughly 9.2 ug/ml peptide pools added. On days 3 and 7, half of the culture medium was replaced with fresh IL-2-containing medium. After 10 to 11 days of culture, CD4+ T cells were isolated by negative selection with the EasySep CD4+ T cell isolation kit. Ficoll-Paque Plus gradient centrifugation was used to isolate PBMCs from whole blood, and the isolated PBMCs were then either used fresh or cryopreserved at -140C. Triplicate wells were generally used for each culture condition.

The rearrangement combines TRBV28 with TRBJ1-2; 5 matching bases give a weak D call of TRBD1. The sample consisted of CD4+ T cells from blood, cultured in vitro. This sequence was found in a human donor who had recovered from COVID-19. The DNA sequence is TGTGCCAGCAGTCTTATTTGGGGGACGGACCAGGGAGGCTACACCTTC. Its product reads: CASSLIWGTDQGGYTF.